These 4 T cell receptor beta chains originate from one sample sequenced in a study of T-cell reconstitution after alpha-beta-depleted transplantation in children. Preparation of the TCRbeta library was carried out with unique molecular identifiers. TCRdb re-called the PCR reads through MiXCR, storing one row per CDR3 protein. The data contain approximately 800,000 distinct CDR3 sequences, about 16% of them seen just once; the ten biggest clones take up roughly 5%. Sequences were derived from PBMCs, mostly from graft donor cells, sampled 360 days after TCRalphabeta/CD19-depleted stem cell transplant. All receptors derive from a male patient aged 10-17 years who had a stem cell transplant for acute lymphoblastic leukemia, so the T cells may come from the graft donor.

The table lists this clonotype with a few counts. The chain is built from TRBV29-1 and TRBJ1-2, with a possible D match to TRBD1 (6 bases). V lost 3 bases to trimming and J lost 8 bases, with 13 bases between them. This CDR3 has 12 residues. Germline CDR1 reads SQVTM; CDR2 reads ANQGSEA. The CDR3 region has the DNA TGCAGCGTTGATTGGGCAGGGGAAGGCTACACCTTC. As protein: CSVDWAGEGYTF.

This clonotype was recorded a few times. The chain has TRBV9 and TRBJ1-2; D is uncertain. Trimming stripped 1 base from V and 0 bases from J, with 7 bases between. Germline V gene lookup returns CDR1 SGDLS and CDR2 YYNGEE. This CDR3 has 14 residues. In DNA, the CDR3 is TGTGCCAGCAGCGTAACATCGGCTAACTATGGCTACACCTTC. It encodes CASSVTSANYGYTF.

CDR3: CASSYPPGPTYEQYF. The CDR3 region has the DNA TGTGCCAGCAGTTATCCTCCGGGACCCACCTACGAGCAGTACTTC. The genes are TRBV6-2 or TRBV6-3 and TRBJ2-7; the D gene could be TRBD1 or TRBD2 (5 bases each). This CDR3 has 15 amino acids. Trimming removed 3 bases from V and 2 bases from J, with 14 bases in between. Germline CDR1 MNHEY, CDR2 SVGEGT.

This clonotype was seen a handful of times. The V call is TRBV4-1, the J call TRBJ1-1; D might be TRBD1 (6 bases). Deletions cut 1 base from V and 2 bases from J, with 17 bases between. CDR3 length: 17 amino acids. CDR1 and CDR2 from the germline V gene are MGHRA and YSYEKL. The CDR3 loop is CASSQGAQGSRNTEAFF. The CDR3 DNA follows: TGCGCCAGCAGCCAAGGGGCACAGGGTAGCAGAAACACTGAAGCTTTCTTT.